This TCR beta chain was retrieved from a study of T-cell reconstitution after alpha-beta-depleted transplantation in children. Points from the study as a whole: T-cell counts and diversity were attributed mostly to newly produced T cells one year after transplant.

This clonotype was detected many times. Its antigen is undetermined. This sample's TCRbeta library carried unique molecular identifier barcodes. In TCRdb, the PCR reads were re-called with MiXCR into one record per CDR3 protein. The data show around 700,000 distinct CDR3 sequences, about an eighth seen once. Germline values: CDR1 MNHEY, CDR2 SMNVEV (reference sequence). The CDR3 is 14 residues long. Trimming removed 4 bases from V and 4 bases from J, with 13 bases in between. The gene calls are TRBV27 and TRBJ1-1; D gene unclear. This sample comprised PBMCs, obtained before TCRalphabeta/CD19-depleted stem cell transplant. The receptor's source is a girl aged 2-15 years with congenital amegakaryocytic thrombocytopenia, due to receive a stem cell transplant. As DNA, the CDR3 is TGTGCCAGCAGTTCCCCCCTCCGTGGCACTGAAGCTTTCTTT. This translates into CASSSPLRGTEAFF.